This T cell receptor beta chain appears in the sequencing data of a study of shared clonotypes between healthy human individuals. Whole-study context: Ranging from 18 to 49 in age, donors were a couple of women and a few men.

This clone was observed a few times. Germline V gene sequence: CDR1 KGHSH, CDR2 LQKENI. Trimming took 9 bases from V and 8 from J; bases not matched to a gene: 7. This CDR3 comprises 13 residues. Assay: immunoSEQ multiplex PCR; the TCRdb copy retains only in-frame clones and omits some. The data hold about 1 million clones, with about 75% observed a single time. The rearrangement joins TRBV18 to TRBJ1-6, with TRBD1 identical over 7 bases. Specimen: memory CD4+ T cells sorted from blood. Stated subset: CD45RA-negative fraction. This TCR derives from a man between 18 and 35 years old in good health. This CDR3 reads CASSGGNDSPLHF. CDR3 DNA: TGTGCCAGTTCAGGGGGGAACGATTCACCCCTCCACTTT.